This T cell receptor (beta chain) was found in a study of control samples from healthy donors and cancer patients. The protocol was immunoSEQ multiplex PCR, while the TCRdb copy is restricted to in-frame clones and leaves out a portion. The sample lists 30,000 to 40,000 clones; around 93% were seen once. This CDR3 is 15 amino acids long. J was trimmed by 4 bases and V by 3 bases; bases with no gene match: 8. The germline gives CDR1 SQVTM, CDR2 ANQGSEA. This TCR was recovered from a man in his forties with colorectal cancer. Input material: PBMCs. The chain joins TRBV29-1 to TRBJ1-2; 10 bases are shared with TRBD1. The CDR3 DNA sequence: TGCAGCGTTGACCAAGACAGGGGGCGAAGCTATGGCTACACCTTC. This codes for CSVDQDRGRSYGYTF.